Listed below are T cell receptor beta chains from one sample, sequenced in a study of T cell responses to AZD1222 COVID-19 vaccine. Clones were sequenced by immunoSEQ multiplex PCR, and TCRdb holds only the in-frame ones, with some missing. This repertoire shows about 110,000 clones, about 90% found once; its top ten account for 5% to 5.5%. Sequences were derived from peripheral blood, sampled on day 0 of AZD1222 vaccination. The receptors shown here come from an adult in good health. Both conserved end residues are part of each CDR3. A D gene is named only where the DNA matches it firmly. Clone size, where shown, is once, few, many, or a class for clones that have expanded.

j_gene,d_gene,v_gene,abundance,CDR3aa,CDR3nt
TRBJ2-3,TRBD2,TRBV13,.,CASSSRLAASTDTQYF,TGTGCCAGCAGCTCAAGACTAGCGGCTAGCACAGATACGCAGTATTTT
TRBJ2-6,.,TRBV7-9,.,CASSLVVQAGANVLTF,TGTGCCAGCAGCTTAGTAGTACAAGCTGGAGCCAACGTCCTGACTTTC
TRBJ1-3,.,TRBV5-8,.,CASSLKASGNTIYF,TGTGCCAGCAGCTTGAAGGCTTCGGGAAACACCATATATTTT
TRBJ1-6,TRBD1,TRBV7-3,few,CASSARQGRDSPLHF,TGTGCCAGCAGCGCCCGACAGGGCAGAGATTCACCCCTCCACTTT
TRBJ1-3,.,TRBV5-5,.,CASSPATAYSGNTIYF,TGTGCCAGCAGCCCAGCGACGGCTTACTCTGGAAACACCATATATTTT
TRBJ1-4,.,TRBV2,.,CASSEQGLSEKLFF,TGTGCCAGCAGTGAACAGGGGTTAAGTGAAAAACTGTTTTTT
TRBJ2-2,.,TRBV28,.,CASSLRVAQNTGELFF,TGTGCCAGCAGTTTACGGGTAGCGCAAAACACCGGGGAGCTGTTTTTT
TRBJ2-2,TRBD2,TRBV5-1,.,CASRSGRADTGELFF,TGCGCCAGCAGGAGCGGGAGGGCTGACACCGGGGAGCTGTTTTTT
TRBJ2-5,TRBD2,TRBV28,.,CASSRPGGRRETQYF,TGTGCCAGCAGTCGCCCGGGCGGGAGAAGAGAGACCCAGTACTTC
TRBJ1-3,.,TRBV5-1,few,CASSPAQGNPGNTIYF,TGCGCCAGCAGCCCCGCTCAGGGGAACCCTGGAAACACCATATATTTT
TRBJ2-7,.,TRBV28,.,CASSLKRDTRKNYEQYF,TGTGCCAGCAGTTTAAAAAGGGACACCCGGAAAAATTACGAGCAGTACTTC
TRBJ1-2,TRBD1,TRBV9,.,CASSVDTGGVRYGYTF,TGTGCCAGCAGCGTCGATACAGGGGGCGTAAGGTATGGCTACACCTTC
TRBJ1-5,.,TRBV21-1,.,CASSKVAGVLMSNQPQHF,TGTGCCAGCAGCAAAGTAGCAGGGGTCTTGATGAGCAATCAGCCCCAGCATTTT
TRBJ1-4,.,TRBV13,.,CASSLGTGRNEKLFF,TGTGCCAGCAGCTTAGGGACAGGACGAAATGAAAAACTGTTTTTT
TRBJ1-2,.,TRBV12-3/TRBV12-4,.,CASSLDGAGGYTF,TGTGCCAGCAGTTTAGATGGGGCAGGTGGCTACACCTTC
TRBJ1-3,.,TRBV6-1,.,CASRVTGNTIYF,TGTGCCAGCAGGGTTACGGGAAACACCATATATTTT
TRBJ1-5,.,TRBV19,.,CASTLRTDYSNQPQHF,TGTGCCAGTACCTTACGGACGGATTATAGCAATCAGCCCCAGCATTTT
TRBJ2-3,TRBD1,TRBV19,.,CASSIGGTGGAGTDTQYF,TGTGCCAGTAGTATTGGGGGGACAGGGGGCGCGGGAACAGATACGCAGTATTTT
TRBJ1-1,.,TRBV4-1,.,CASSQIPDTEAFF,TGCGCCAGCAGCCAGATTCCTGACACTGAAGCTTTCTTT
TRBJ1-3,.,TRBV27,.,CASSRRGADPSGNTIYF,TGTGCCAGCAGCCGCAGGGGCGCTGACCCCTCTGGAAACACCATATATTTT
TRBJ1-1,.,TRBV21-1,few,CASPPITRSEAFF,TGTGCCAGCCCCCCTATAACAAGATCTGAAGCTTTCTTT
TRBJ2-1,TRBD2,TRBV11-2,.,CASSLVGTSGNTYNEQFF,TGTGCCAGCAGCTTAGTGGGGACTAGCGGGAACACCTACAATGAGCAGTTCTTC
TRBJ2-3,.,TRBV19,.,CASSIGDITDTQYF,TGTGCCAGTAGTATAGGGGACATCACAGATACGCAGTATTTT
TRBJ2-7,.,TRBV6-2/TRBV6-3,.,CASSYAGEAYEQYF,TGTGCCAGCAGTTACGCAGGGGAAGCTTACGAGCAGTACTTC
TRBJ1-2,.,TRBV7-2,.,CASTSGGMYGYTF,TGTGCCAGCACCTCTGGGGGGATGTATGGCTACACCTTC
TRBJ1-2,.,TRBV5-1,.,CASSSSFTANYGYTF,TGCGCCAGCAGCTCTTCTTTTACGGCCAACTATGGCTACACCTTC
TRBJ2-5,.,TRBV6-5,few,CASSYNGIQETQYF,TGTGCCAGCAGTTACAACGGGATTCAAGAGACCCAGTACTTC
TRBJ2-1,TRBD2,TRBV11-3,.,CASSQTSGSLNEQFF,TGTGCCAGCAGCCAGACTAGCGGGAGTTTAAATGAGCAGTTCTTC
TRBJ1-2,.,TRBV6-6,.,CASRSTGFSEGYTF,TGTGCCAGCAGGTCCACAGGGTTTTCGGAGGGCTACACCTTC
TRBJ1-2,.,TRBV19,.,CASSIEVRQAYYGYTF,TGTGCCAGTAGTATAGAGGTCAGACAGGCCTACTATGGCTACACCTTC
TRBJ1-3,.,TRBV7-3,.,CASSEDVSGNTIYF,TGTGCCAGCAGTGAGGACGTCTCTGGAAACACCATATATTTT
TRBJ1-3,TRBD1,TRBV5-4,.,CASSRGTGGAGNTIYF,TGTGCCAGCAGCCGAGGGACAGGGGGCGCCGGAAACACCATATATTTT
TRBJ1-4,.,TRBV29-1,.,CSVGGGSNEKLFF,TGCAGCGTTGGGGGGGGCAGTAATGAAAAACTGTTTTTT
TRBJ1-5,.,TRBV20-1,.,CSAEGRQPQHF,TGCAGTGCCGAAGGGCGACAGCCCCAGCATTTT
TRBJ2-1,.,TRBV9,.,CASSVDRLVDNEQFF,TGTGCCAGCAGCGTAGATCGACTAGTCGACAATGAGCAGTTCTTC
TRBJ2-7,.,TRBV25-1,.,CASSPPPTGAHLYEQYF,TGTGCCAGCAGTCCACCGCCGACAGGAGCTCATCTCTACGAGCAGTACTTC
TRBJ2-2,.,TRBV12-3/TRBV12-4,.,CASSLGNTGELFF,TGTGCCAGCAGTTTGGGGAACACCGGGGAGCTGTTTTTT
TRBJ1-1,TRBD1,TRBV10-1,.,CASSEPGTGDTEAFF,TGCGCCAGCAGTGAACCCGGGACAGGGGACACTGAAGCTTTCTTT
TRBJ2-5,.,TRBV5-1,once,CASSPGTAQETQYF,TGCGCCAGCAGCCCGGGAACAGCACAAGAGACCCAGTACTTC
TRBJ2-7,.,TRBV27,.,CASSLRESSYEQYF,TGTGCCAGCAGTTTGAGGGAGAGCTCCTACGAGCAGTACTTC
TRBJ1-4,.,TRBV5-1,.,CASRPVGGWDEKLFF,TGCGCCAGCAGACCAGTAGGAGGATGGGATGAAAAACTGTTTTTT
TRBJ2-1,.,TRBV7-8,once,CASTAGSGTYNEQFF,TGTGCCAGCACCGCCGGGTCAGGTACCTACAATGAGCAGTTCTTC
TRBJ1-2,.,TRBV9,.,CASSVGTGNYGYTF,TGTGCCAGCAGCGTAGGGACGGGGAACTATGGCTACACCTTC
TRBJ2-3,.,TRBV5-1,.,CASSSLKGWEDTQYF,TGCGCCAGCAGCTCTTTGAAGGGGTGGGAAGATACGCAGTATTTT
TRBJ2-1,.,TRBV6-2/TRBV6-3,.,CASSYPTRSLMGQFF,TGTGCCAGCAGTTACCCGACAAGGTCGCTCATGGGGCAGTTCTTC
TRBJ2-1,.,TRBV10-1,.,CASSPGGMQNEQFF,TGCGCCAGCAGTCCTGGCGGGATGCAGAATGAGCAGTTCTTC
TRBJ2-1,.,TRBV5-4,.,CASSLESGRDNEQFF,TGTGCCAGCAGCTTGGAGTCCGGCAGGGACAATGAGCAGTTCTTC
TRBJ1-1,.,TRBV3-1/TRBV3-2,.,CASSPRLNTEAFF,TGTGCCAGCAGCCCACGATTGAACACTGAAGCTTTCTTT
TRBJ2-1,TRBD2,TRBV5-1,.,CASRPGTSSHNEQFF,TGCGCCAGCAGACCTGGGACTAGCTCTCACAATGAGCAGTTCTTC
TRBJ2-2,TRBD2,TRBV6-5,.,CASSYSGSWTGELFF,TGTGCCAGCAGTTATAGCGGGAGTTGGACCGGGGAGCTGTTTTTT
TRBJ1-1,.,TRBV7-9,.,CASSLRQNTEAFF,TGTGCCAGCAGCTTAAGACAGAACACTGAAGCTTTCTTT
TRBJ2-1,.,TRBV11-3,.,CASSLGVGRNNEQFF,TGTGCCAGCAGCTTAGGGGTAGGGAGGAACAATGAGCAGTTCTTC
TRBJ1-5,.,TRBV5-6,.,CASSFLGLNSNQPQHF,TGTGCCAGCAGCTTTCTGGGGTTGAATAGCAATCAGCCCCAGCATTTT